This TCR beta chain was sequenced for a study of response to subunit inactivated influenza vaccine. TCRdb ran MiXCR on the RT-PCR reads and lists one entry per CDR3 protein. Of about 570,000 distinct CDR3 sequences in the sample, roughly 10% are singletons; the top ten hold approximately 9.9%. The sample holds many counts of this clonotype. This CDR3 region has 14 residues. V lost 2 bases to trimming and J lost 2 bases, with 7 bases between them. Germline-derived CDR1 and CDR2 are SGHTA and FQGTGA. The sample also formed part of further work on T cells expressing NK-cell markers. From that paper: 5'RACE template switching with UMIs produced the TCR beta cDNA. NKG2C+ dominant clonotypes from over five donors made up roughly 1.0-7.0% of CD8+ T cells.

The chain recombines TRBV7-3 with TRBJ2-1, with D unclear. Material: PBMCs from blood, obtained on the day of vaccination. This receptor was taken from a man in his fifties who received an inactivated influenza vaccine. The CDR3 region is CASSLGPAYNEQFF. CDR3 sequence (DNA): TGTGCCAGCAGCTTAGGTCCTGCCTACAATGAGCAGTTCTTC. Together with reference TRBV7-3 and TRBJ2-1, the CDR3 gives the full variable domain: GAGVSQTPSNKVTEKGKYVELRCDPISGHTALYWYRQSLGQGPEFLIYFQGTGAADDSGLPNDRFFAVRPEGSVSTLKIQRTERGDSAVYLCASSLGPAYNEQFFGPGTRLTVL.